This TCR beta chain was recorded in a study of OX40 agonist ivuxolimab in advanced cancers. General study points: Fewer expanded clones were found on average in CD4+ than in CD8+ T cells.

Prior autoimmune disease or systemic immunosuppression barred patients. The investigators sampled blood at baseline, at cycle 4 day 1, and at cycle 7 day 1. Data came from immunoSEQ multiplex PCR; TCRdb stores just in-frame clones and leaves some out. The profile covers some 75,000 clones, with around 86% appearing a single time and about 3% taken by the ten largest. In its sample, this clone was seen a few times. Its antigen is currently unknown. With 0 bases removed from V and 8 bases from J, the gap between germline ends came to 5 bases. This CDR3 region has 13 residues. In germline, CDR1 is LNHNV, CDR2 YYDKDF (reference sequence).

This clonotype was obtained from an adult with an advanced solid tumor such as melanoma, head and neck, liver or kidney cancer. The chain joins TRBV15 to TRBJ1-6; D gene uncertain. Sequencing was performed on CD4+ or CD8+ T cells sorted from blood, taken in a trial of the OX40 agonist ivuxolimab. CDR3 nucleotide sequence: TGTGCCACCAGCAGAGAGAGTGATTCACCCCTCCACTTT. It specifies CATSRESDSPLHF.